This T cell receptor (beta chain) came from a study of Ad26.COV2.S vaccination and SARS-CoV-2 variants. Notes on the study in general: Among vaccine recipients, spike-specific TCR breadth exceeded that of placebo recipients. It was found that vaccine and placebo recipients had similar non-spike TCR breadth.

The treatment denotes: about 20 received Ad26.COV2.S at low or high dose, single or two shots; about 5 received placebo; per-sample allocation not given. After the first vaccine or placebo injection, samples were drawn on day 63. It was Wuhan-strain SARS-CoV-2 spike that the Ad26 vaccine vector expressed. Comment on this clone: Antigen: not known.

V was shortened by 5 bases and J by 0 bases, with 17 bases between the two germline ends. This CDR3 has 17 residues. Germline CDR1 is LNHDA and CDR2 is SQIVND (reference sequence). Profiled with immunoSEQ multiplex PCR; TCRdb holds only in-frame clones, not every one. Of hundreds of thousands of clones in the sample, around nine tenths were seen once. The origin of this receptor is a person aged 18-60 years who received the Ad26.COV2.S COVID-19 vaccine or a placebo. The chain employs TRBV19 and TRBJ1-3; D uncertain. Sequences were derived from peripheral blood, sampled in a trial of Ad26.COV2.S vaccine versus placebo. The CDR3 here is CASSPRGSYDSGNTIYF. CDR3 sequence (DNA): TGTGCCAGTAGTCCCCGCGGGTCCTACGACTCTGGAAACACCATATATTTT.